This TCR beta chain was recorded in a study of PD-1 blockade in classical Hodgkin lymphoma (dated by TCRdb to between 2020 and 2021). With regard to the full study: Nivolumab dosing was 3 mg/kg intravenously every 2 weeks, continuing until either disease progression or unacceptable toxicity. The study used CyTOF and TCR beta sequencing to define a peripheral blood immune signature of response to PD-1 blockade in classical Hodgkin lymphoma. The research as a whole found: Diversity was lower in patients who began nivolumab less than 1 year after ASCT, so these patients were left out of later analyses to avoid confounding by immune reconstitution. Trial patients with a complete response had baseline diversity similar to that of newly diagnosed patients, while partial responders and progressors had significantly lower diversity. The study was restricted to a single clinical trial cohort, and the causes of repertoire differences, possibly disease activity or prior therapy, were left undefined. Newly diagnosed patients were reported to have lower baseline TCR diversity than healthy donors, and relapsed/refractory patients were reported to have lower baseline TCR diversity still. CD4+ but not CD8+ TCR diversity rose significantly by C4D1 (p=0.0027 vs p=0.16), most apparent in complete responders (p=0.02).

Genomic DNA was isolated using the Qiagen DNeasy kit from unsorted PBMCs as well as from negatively selected CD4+ and CD8+ fractions. Using primers that anneal to V and J segments, immunoSEQ multiplex PCR amplified the TCR beta CDR3 regions. A synthetic immune receptor repertoire was used to minimize amplification bias, and any residual bias was removed computationally once sequencing was done. The original pipeline was this. Custom Python scripts were used to quantify repertoire diversity as the Shannon entropy index. Unsorted, CD4+ and CD8+ repertoires were analyzed separately, except for combined analyses in which CD4+ and CD8+ sequences were merged in silico. Clonal expansion was defined as at least a 2-fold frequency increase after treatment relative to C1D1, with a pseudocount of 0.5 for undetected baseline clones. Singleton clones were defined as clones with 0 or 1 copy at C1D1, and non-singleton clones were defined as clones with 2 or more copies. Clones expanded in unsorted samples were assigned a CD4+, CD8+ or unknown annotation through matching of protein sequences in sorted samples from the same patient. Wilcoxon tests were applied to paired samples to test diversity changes from C1D1 to C4D1. TCRdb mirrors the immuneACCESS table, restricted to in-frame sequences. Some clones are absent from its copies; in checked studies, under half trace to an unresolved V gene, and the reason for the others is unknown. Clone size and the V and J calls come from that table; the DNA yielded D and trimming. A total of some 93,000 clones appear in this sample, roughly 73% of them only once. Over 7.5% of the sample goes to the ten largest clones.

Turning to this clone: Which antigen it targets is not known. No base quality information exists; no much larger clone differs at one position.

The sample's time point label is to be understood as: cycle 4 day 1 (C4D1), after less than 7 weeks of nivolumab. Every trial patient had relapsed following autologous stem cell transplantation, and prior brentuximab vedotin exposure was what differed among cohorts A, B and C. The trial cohort included fewer than 65 patients with relapsed/refractory classical Hodgkin lymphoma, and each patient had a best overall response of complete response, partial response or progressive disease. Single-agent nivolumab was administered to trial patients in the multi-cohort phase II CheckMate 205 trial. An independent review committee assessed best overall response by applying the 2007 International Working Group response criteria. Trial PBMCs were collected just before the start of nivolumab (C1D1) and during therapy at cycle 2 day 1 and cycle 4 day 1. Peripheral blood was collected in 8 mL Vacutainer Cell Preparation Tubes, from which PBMCs were isolated by centrifugation and then cryopreserved.

The germline V gene gives CDR1 as SNHLY and CDR2 as FYNNEI. Compared with germline, V lacks 4 bases and J lacks 3 bases; bases without a gene match: 9. The CDR3, cysteine through phenylalanine, is 15 amino acids long. Of all the DNA, just the CDR3 is kept, 45 bases in frame from base 1. The rearrangement combines TRBV2 with TRBJ2-7, and TRBD1 matches 7 of the central bases. The clonotype was recovered from a human donor with classical Hodgkin lymphoma. Sequencing used peripheral blood mononuclear cells (PBMCs), obtained before the fourth cycle of nivolumab. The DNA sequence is given as TGTGCCAGCAGTGCACCCGGGACAGCCTTCTACGAGCAGTACTTC. This sequence encodes CASSAPGTAFYEQYF.